This TCR beta chain was obtained from a study of blood T cell repertoires in COVID-19. The wider study: Spain, Italy and the United States supplied samples that represented acute and convalescent COVID-19. PBMCs, B-cell-depleted T cells, or T cells provided the cDNA or gDNA that made up the material.

V shed 4 bases, J shed 2 bases, and the junction held 6 bases outside the gene matches. This CDR3 has 15 residues. Germline V gene lookup returns CDR1 SGHNT and CDR2 YYREEE (reference sequence). Authors' data handling: For nucleated cells, counts were estimated from reference gene primer amplification. The repertoire was sequenced with immunoSEQ multiplex PCR; TCRdb's copy has only in-frame clones and lacks some. Clonal size and the V and J genes are those of that table, whereas D and trimming came from the DNA. Among around 500,000 clones listed, roughly 88% were seen once. V and J are TRBV5-4 and TRBJ2-1, with 7 bases identical to TRBD1. The clonotype was recovered from a human donor in a cohort sampled during active COVID-19. Sequencing was carried out using peripheral blood. The CDR3 nucleotides are TGTGCCAGCAGCCTAAACAGGGGTCCCTACAATGAGCAGTTCTTC. Translated, it gives CASSLNRGPYNEQFF.